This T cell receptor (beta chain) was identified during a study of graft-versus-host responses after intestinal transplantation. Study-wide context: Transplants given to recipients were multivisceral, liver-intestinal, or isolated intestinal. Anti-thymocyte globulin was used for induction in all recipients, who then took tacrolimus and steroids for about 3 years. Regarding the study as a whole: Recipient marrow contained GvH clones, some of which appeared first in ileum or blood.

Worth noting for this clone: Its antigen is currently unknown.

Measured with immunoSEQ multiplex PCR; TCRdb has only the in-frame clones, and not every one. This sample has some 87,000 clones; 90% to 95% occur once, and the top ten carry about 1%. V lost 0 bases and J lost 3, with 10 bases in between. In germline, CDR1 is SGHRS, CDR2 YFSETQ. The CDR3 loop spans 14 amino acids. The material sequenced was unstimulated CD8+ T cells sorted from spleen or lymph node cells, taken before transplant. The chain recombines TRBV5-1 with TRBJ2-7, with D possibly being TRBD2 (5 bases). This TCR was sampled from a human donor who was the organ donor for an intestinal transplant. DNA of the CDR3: TGCGCCAGCAGCTTGGGGGGAGCTGGCTACGAGCAGTACTTC. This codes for CASSLGGAGYEQYF.